Below are 22 T cell receptor beta chains sequenced from a single sample in a study of regulatory T cells in long-lasting Graves disease. Arm-PCR with iRepertoire HTBI primers amplified the CDR3 regions for these TCR beta libraries. TCRdb reprocessed the multiplex PCR reads with MiXCR, giving one entry per CDR3 protein. The table includes 300,000 to 400,000 distinct CDR3 sequences, 15% to 20% detected once. The time point is: persistent/refractory GD, antithyroid drugs over 5 years with positive TRAb. TCR sequences were obtained from RNA taken from PBMCs. This specimen was peripheral blood mononuclear cells (PBMCs), taken when the disease was refractory, from a patient treated with antithyroid drugs. All receptors come from a female donor with Graves disease.

Ten or more counts support this clonotype. This chain links TRBV12-3 or TRBV12-4 with TRBJ2-6, with unresolved D. The CDR3 has 13 amino acids. The V and J ends lost 3 bases and 4 bases respectively, with 4 bases between them. The DNA for the CDR3 is TGTGCCAGCAGTTTTCAAGGGGCCAACGTCCTGACTTTC. Translating it yields CASSFQGANVLTF.

The chain couples TRBV19 to TRBJ2-7, with 11 bases lining up with TRBD2. CDR1 LNHDA and CDR2 SQIVND come from the germline V gene (reference sequence). The CDR3 contains 17 residues. With 0 bases clipped from V and 7 bases from J, the junction kept 11 bases outside the gene matches. The CDR3, as DNA: TGTGCCAGTAGTATAGATCTATCGGTAGCGGGAGGGAGAGAGCAGTACTTC. It encodes CASSIDLSVAGGREQYF.

This clonotype was seen ten or more times. V gene TRBV3-1 combines with J gene TRBJ1-6, with D uncertain. Per the germline V gene, CDR1 is LGHDT and CDR2 is YNNKEL (reference sequence). This CDR3 has 13 amino acids. V dropped 3 bases and J dropped 4 bases, with 4 bases sitting between them. The CDR3 loop reads CASSQLYNSPLHF. The CDR3 DNA reads TGTGCCAGCAGCCAGTTGTATAATTCACCCCTCCACTTT.

Turning to this clonotype: A far bigger clonotype differs at one base, so this is likely a read error. The V gene is TRBV6-2 or TRBV6-3, the J gene TRBJ1-5; D is ambiguous. CDR3 length: 13 amino acids. Looked up from germline, CDR1 is MNHEY and CDR2 is SVGEGT. The CDR3 reads CAGSRGSNQPQHF. The DNA for the CDR3 is TGTGCCGGCAGTCGGGGTAGCAATCAGCCCCAGCATTTT.

In its sample, this clonotype was seen many times. The genes are TRBV6-1 and TRBJ2-7; 7 nucleotides align to TRBD2. The CDR3 is 14 amino acids. Trimming cost V 8 bases and J 4 bases; bases outside gene matches: 11. The germline CDR1 and CDR2 sequences are MNHNS and SASEGT. The CDR3 DNA follows: TGTGCCAGCTGGTCGAGGGGAGGGGAGTACGAGCAGTACTTC. Its protein is CASWSRGGEYEQYF.

This clonotype was detected many times. V usage is TRBV12-3 or TRBV12-4 and J usage is TRBJ2-6; D uncertain. The ends were cut back, 6 bases at V and 2 bases at J, with 5 bases in the middle. CDR3 length: 13 amino acids. CDR3 sequence (DNA): TGTGCCAGCAGGCCGGCTGGGGCCAACGTCCTGACTTTC. This translates into CASRPAGANVLTF.

The V call is TRBV27, the J call TRBJ2-1, with 10 nucleotides matching TRBD2. The CDR3 sequence is 14 residues long. Unmatched junction bases numbered 8, after V lost 8 bases and J lost 7 bases. Germline V gives CDR1 MNHEY, CDR2 SMNVEV (reference sequence). Written as DNA, the CDR3 is TGTGCCAGCCGCGGACTAGCGGCTGCTAATGAGCAGTTCTTC. This codes for CASRGLAAANEQFF.

This clonotype was counted only a few times. This chain uses TRBV6-5 with TRBJ1-1; D possibly corresponds to TRBD1 (6 bases). Deletions cut 2 bases from V and 1 base from J, with 8 bases between. Germline V gene lookup returns CDR1 MNHEY and CDR2 SVGAGI. This CDR3 comprises 14 residues. The CDR3 loop reads CASSYRGGNTEAFF. The CDR3 bases are TGTGCCAGCAGTTACAGGGGGGGGAACACTGAAGCTTTCTTT.

The table lists this clonotype with many counts. This chain's CDR3 is CASSSRGGIGISPLHF. The DNA of the CDR3 is TGTGCCAGCAGTTCCCGGGGTGGCATCGGTATTTCACCCCTCCACTTT. The chain joins TRBV12-3 or TRBV12-4 to TRBJ1-6; D remains unclear. This CDR3 is 16 amino acids long. V was clipped by 4 bases and J by 9 bases, with 19 bases between them.

The V call is TRBV7-3, the J call TRBJ2-1; no reliable D call. The CDR3 spans 11 residues. V gave up 11 bases and J gave up 5 bases, with 10 bases separating them. Germline lookup yields CDR1 SGHTA and CDR2 FQGTGA. The CDR3 DNA is TGTGCCCCCGCGAAAGACAATGAGCAGTTCTTC. It translates to CAPAKDNEQFF. The variable domain in full, with the rest retrieved from reference TRBV7-3 and TRBJ2-1, is GAGVSQTPSNKVTEKGKYVELRCDPISGHTALYWYRQSLGQGPEFLIYFQGTGAADDSGLPNDRFFAVRPEGSVSTLKIQRTERGDSAVYLCAPAKDNEQFFGPGTRLTVL.

The table lists this clonotype with many counts. At one boundary the junction diverges from the germline segment, which might be a read error. The chain carries TRBV3-1 and TRBJ2-5; D is unresolved. Germline assignment: CDR1 LGHDT and CDR2 YNNKEL (reference sequence). The CDR3 loop spans 12 amino acids. For the CDR3, the DNA is TGTACCAGCAGCTCGGGTCCGACGGCCCAGTACTTC. This translates into CTSSSGPTAQYF.

This clonotype appeared many times. The chain is built from TRBV12-3 or TRBV12-4 and TRBJ2-7; no definite D call. V lost 9 bases to trimming and J lost 0 bases, with 15 bases between them. The CDR3 consists of 14 residues. Here the CDR3 reads CASRYQGDSYEQYF. The CDR3, as DNA: TGTGCCAGTCGATACCAAGGAGACTCCTACGAGCAGTACTTC.

J is TRBJ1-6 and V is TRBV5-6; TRBD1 matches 9 bases. Germline V gives CDR1 SGHDT, CDR2 YYEEEE. Trimming at V came to 4 bases and at J to 7 bases, leaving 3 bases not matched to a gene. The CDR3 sequence is 14 residues long. The CDR3 sequence: CASSQTGGNSPLHF. The CDR3, as DNA: TGTGCCAGCAGCCAGACAGGGGGGAATTCACCCCTCCACTTT.

This clonotype was counted ten times or more. The chain couples TRBV7-2 to TRBJ1-5; D remains ambiguous. The V gene lost 2 bases and the J gene lost 0 bases, with 11 bases spanning the gap. The germline CDR1 and CDR2 sequences are SGHTA and FQGNSA. The CDR3 totals 16 residues. The CDR3 DNA reads as TGTGCCAGCAGCTTATGGTATACGGATAGCAATCAGCCCCAGCATTTT. Translation gives CASSLWYTDSNQPQHF.

This clonotype was counted many times. This chain connects TRBV3-1 to TRBJ2-7; TRBD2 might be the D (5 bases). The CDR3 covers 14 residues. Trimming stripped 6 bases from V and 5 bases from J, with 17 bases between. CDR1 and CDR2 from the germline V gene are LGHDT and YNNKEL (reference sequence). CDR3 coding DNA: TGTGCCAGCAGTCCGAGGACTGGGAGAGACGAGCAGTACTTC. Its protein is CASSPRTGRDEQYF.

This clonotype was counted a few times. The chain couples TRBV5-1 to TRBJ1-1, with 11 bases identical to TRBD1. Germline CDR1 and CDR2: SGHRS and YFSETQ. The CDR3 has 16 residues. V lost 4 bases and J lost 7; bases outside the gene matches: 12. The CDR3, as DNA: TGCGCCAGCAGCGCGGGACAGGGGGTTCCTGGGGGTGAAGCTTTCTTT. As protein: CASSAGQGVPGGEAFF.

The chain joins TRBV20-1 to TRBJ2-5; the D call may be TRBD1 or TRBD2 (6 bases each). Trimming pared 6 bases from V and 5 bases from J, leaving 25 bases between. CDR1 and CDR2 from the germline V gene are DFQATT and SNEGSKA (reference sequence). CDR3 length: 16 residues. CDR3 bases: TGCAGTGCCCTAGCAAGGGGAACAGGGAGGTTGGAGACCCAGTACTTC. The encoded protein is CSALARGTGRLETQYF.

The sample holds many counts of this clonotype. The gene calls are TRBV28 and TRBJ1-4; no clear D. This CDR3 is 15 amino acids long. Germline CDR1 reads MDHEN; CDR2 reads SYDVKM. The V end was cut by 5 bases, the J end by 5 bases, with 15 bases between. CDR3 loop: CASSPLGRVNEKLFF. In DNA form, the CDR3 reads TGTGCCAGCAGTCCCCTCGGGAGGGTGAATGAAAAACTGTTTTTT.

This clonotype came up many times. The chain combines TRBV28 with TRBJ1-2; the D is unclear. Trimming removed 3 bases from V and 8 bases from J, with 16 bases in between. CDR1 MDHEN and CDR2 SYDVKM come from the germline V gene. The CDR3 extends over 14 amino acids. CDR3 loop: CASSLGLGRYGYTF. DNA for the CDR3: TGTGCCAGCAGTTTGGGTTTGGGTAGATACGGCTACACCTTC.

This clonotype was seen a few times. The chain employs TRBV3-1 and TRBJ2-6; 8 bases map to TRBD1. The germline V gene has CDR1 LGHDT and CDR2 YNNKEL (reference sequence). After removal of 1 base from V and 2 bases from J, the junction contained 13 bases not matched to a gene. The CDR3 is 20 amino acids. The CDR3 sequence is CASSQVLRSRGRAGANVLTF. CDR3 DNA sequence: TGTGCCAGCAGCCAAGTCCTACGCTCCAGGGGGCGTGCTGGGGCCAACGTCCTGACTTTC.

The sample holds many counts of this clonotype. The chain uses TRBV6-1 and TRBJ1-2, with unresolved D. Trimming removed 5 bases at V and 8 bases at J, with 12 bases between. The V gene's germline CDR1 is MNHNS and CDR2 SASEGT. This CDR3 comprises 12 residues. CDR3 coding DNA: TGTGCCAGCAGTCCGGACGTTGGAGGCTACACCTTC. Encoded protein: CASSPDVGGYTF.

At least ten counts were recorded for this clonotype. This chain links TRBV6-1 with TRBJ2-7; 9 bases agree with TRBD1. The CDR3 runs to 15 residues. J gave up 0 bases and V 5 bases, and 5 bases lay outside the gene matches. Germline V gene data show CDR1 as MNHNS and CDR2 as SASEGT. CDR3 coding DNA: TGTGCCAGCAGTCTGGGACAGGGAAGCTCCTACGAGCAGTACTTC. Its protein product is CASSLGQGSSYEQYF.